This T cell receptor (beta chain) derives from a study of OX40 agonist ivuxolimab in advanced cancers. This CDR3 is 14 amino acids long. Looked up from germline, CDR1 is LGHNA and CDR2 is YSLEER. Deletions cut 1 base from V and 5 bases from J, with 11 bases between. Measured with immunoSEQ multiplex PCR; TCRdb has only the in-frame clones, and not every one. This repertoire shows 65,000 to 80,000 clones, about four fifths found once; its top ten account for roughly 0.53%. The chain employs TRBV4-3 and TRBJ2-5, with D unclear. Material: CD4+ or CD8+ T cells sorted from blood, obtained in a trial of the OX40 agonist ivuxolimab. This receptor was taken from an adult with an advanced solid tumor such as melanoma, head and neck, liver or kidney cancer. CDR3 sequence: CASSQVLGGETQYF. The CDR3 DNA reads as TGCGCCAGCAGCCAAGTCTTGGGTGGGGAGACCCAGTACTTC.